A few counts support the clone carrying this T cell receptor (beta chain). This CDR3 is 13 amino acids long. Trimming removed 4 bases at V and 3 bases at J, with 9 bases between. Germline CDR1 is MNHNY and CDR2 is SVGAGI (reference sequence). In the original workflow: Amplification with reference gene primers provided the estimates of nucleated cell counts. Generated by immunoSEQ multiplex PCR, the TCRdb table keeps only in-frame clones and is missing some. V, J and clone size derive from that table, while D and trimming were established from the DNA sequence. The repertoire holds some 190,000 clones, with 70% to 90% as singletons. The source of the sample is a study of blood T cell repertoires in COVID-19. For the study at large: Samples representing acute and convalescent COVID-19 were sourced from the United States, Italy and Spain. In each case, the material was cDNA or gDNA derived from T cells, B-cell-depleted T cells, or PBMCs.

The sequenced sample was peripheral blood. This sequence originates from a human donor with active or convalescent COVID-19. The donor label of this sample is uncertain. V usage is TRBV6-6 and J usage is TRBJ2-5; D is ambiguous. CDR3 region: CASSSHGEETQYF. Here the CDR3 DNA reads TGTGCCAGCAGTTCCCACGGAGAAGAGACCCAGTACTTC.